Presented here are 12 T cell receptor beta chains from one specimen sequenced in a study of T cell responses to AZD1222 COVID-19 vaccine. Only in-frame clones appear in the TCRdb table, and some are missing; sequencing was by immunoSEQ multiplex PCR. The sample holds approximately 110,000 clones, over 85% seen once. The sequencing used peripheral blood, collected on day 0 of AZD1222 vaccination. The receptors stem from an adult in good health.

This chain connects TRBV28 to TRBJ1-4; D remains ambiguous. The CDR3 sequence is 14 residues long. V was shortened by 5 bases and J by 5 bases, with 12 bases between the two germline ends. CDR1 is MDHEN, CDR2 SYDVKM, per germline. CDR3 bases: TGTGCCAGCAGTCACAGACGCGGGAATGAAAAACTGTTTTTT. It encodes CASSHRRGNEKLFF.

The V and J genes are TRBV7-9 and TRBJ1-6; 8 bases are shared with TRBD1. V trimming: 5 bases; J trimming: 10 bases; junction bases outside the gene matches: 10. In germline, CDR1 is SEHNR, CDR2 FQNEAQ (reference sequence). The CDR3 spans 15 residues. DNA for the CDR3: TGTGCCAGCAGCCCGATGAGGGACAGGCGCTCACCCCTCCACTTT. It codes for CASSPMRDRRSPLHF.

The chain has TRBV6-2 or TRBV6-3 and TRBJ1-2; maybe TRBD1 (5 bases). With 2 bases removed from V and 4 bases from J, the gap between germline ends came to 14 bases. The CDR3 has 15 residues. Germline lookup yields CDR1 MNHEY and CDR2 SVGEGT. The CDR3 loop reads CASSYGADRVYGYTF. DNA of the CDR3: TGTGCCAGCAGTTACGGGGCAGATCGAGTCTATGGCTACACCTTC.

J is TRBJ1-2 and V is TRBV5-1; TRBD1 aligns across 10 bases. The trim removed 3 bases at V and 4 bases at J, leaving 9 bases unmatched. CDR3 length: 16 residues. Germline lookup yields CDR1 SGHRS and CDR2 YFSETQ. Written as DNA, the CDR3 is TGCGCCAGCAGCTGGGACGCGGGACAGGGGACCTATGGCTACACCTTC. This encodes CASSWDAGQGTYGYTF.

V gene TRBV6-4 combines with J gene TRBJ1-1; D not resolved. V lost 6 bases and J 0 bases, leaving 8 bases between the germline ends. The length of the CDR3 is 13 residues. Germline lookup yields CDR1 MRHNA and CDR2 SNTAGT. The CDR3 region is CASSVYMNTEAFF. The CDR3 nucleotides read TGTGCCAGCAGCGTGTACATGAACACTGAAGCTTTCTTT.

This sequence joins TRBV2 and TRBJ2-1, with 10 nucleotides matching TRBD2. CDR3 size: 16 residues. Trimming removed 7 bases from V and 9 bases from J; junction bases left unmatched: 15. Germline CDR1 SNHLY, CDR2 FYNNEI. CDR3 protein: CASILSGAGGPSEQFF. The CDR3 DNA reads TGTGCCAGCATCCTTTCTGGAGCGGGGGGGCCCAGTGAGCAGTTCTTC. Combining the CDR3 with reference TRBV2 and TRBJ2-1 gives the whole variable domain EPEVTQTPSHQVTQMGQEVILRCVPISNHLYFYWYRQILGQKVEFLVSFYNNEISEKSEIFDDQFSVERPDGSNFTLKIRSTKLEDSAMYFCASILSGAGGPSEQFFGPGTRLTVL.

The J gene is TRBJ2-5, the V gene TRBV7-9; TRBD1 matches 7 bases. The CDR3 extends over 14 amino acids. V trimming: 5 bases; J trimming: 1 base; junction bases outside the gene matches: 4. Germline assignment: CDR1 SEHNR and CDR2 FQNEAQ (reference sequence). The CDR3 DNA is TGTGCCAGCAGCGGGACAGCGTCCCAAGAGACCCAGTACTTC. Its protein is CASSGTASQETQYF.

The chain uses TRBV10-3 and TRBJ2-7, with D perhaps TRBD2 (5 bases). The CDR3 consists of 12 residues. CDR1 and CDR2 from the germline V gene are ENHRY and SYGVKD. V lost 5 bases, J lost 6 bases, and 11 bases lay in between. The CDR3 nucleotides are TGTGCCATCAGTCCAACAGAGGGCGAGCAGTACTTC. This codes for CAISPTEGEQYF.

This chain connects TRBV7-9 to TRBJ1-2, with D possibly TRBD1 on 6 matching bases. Trimming left V 4 bases short and J 4 bases short, with 16 bases between. CDR3 length: 15 residues. CDR1 and CDR2 (germline): SEHNR, FQNEAQ (reference sequence). DNA for the CDR3: TGTGCCAGCAGCTCAGCAATACAGGGACCCTATGGCTACACCTTC. Its translation is CASSSAIQGPYGYTF.

The chain is built from TRBV5-1 and TRBJ2-7, with D perhaps TRBD2 (6 bases). The CDR3 extends over 15 amino acids. Trimming stripped 1 base from V and 0 bases from J, with 11 bases between. In germline, CDR1 is SGHRS, CDR2 YFSETQ. CDR3: CASSLSAGSSYEQYF. For the CDR3, the DNA is TGCGCCAGCAGCTTGTCCGCGGGGAGCTCCTACGAGCAGTACTTC.

The V and J genes are TRBV5-4 and TRBJ1-1; D is uncertain. Germline CDR1 is SGHNT and CDR2 is YYREEE (reference sequence). This CDR3 spans 15 amino acids. V was trimmed by 0 bases and J by 3 bases, leaving 12 bases between them. CDR3 in DNA: TGTGCCAGCAGCTTGGGTTGGGCCACCGACACTGAAGCTTTCTTT. Its protein is CASSLGWATDTEAFF.

The chain has TRBV10-1 and TRBJ1-1; D call uncertain. Germline CDR1 is WNHNN and CDR2 is SYGVQD (reference sequence). The CDR3 is 13 residues long. V was shortened by 5 bases and J by 6 bases, with 13 bases between the two germline ends. The CDR3 protein is CASSLGRAAEAFF. DNA for the CDR3: TGCGCCAGCAGTTTAGGTAGAGCGGCTGAAGCTTTCTTT.